The TCR beta chain under discussion was sequenced for a study of cytomegalovirus exposure and HLA in healthy donors. In the PCR, 60 Vbeta and 13 Jbeta primers were used. The repertoire was sequenced with immunoSEQ multiplex PCR; TCRdb's copy has only in-frame clones and lacks some. The sample table sets out around 140,000 clones. The junction had 7 bases not matched to a gene; V was cut back by 5 bases and J by 5 bases. This CDR3 comprises 15 residues. Germline assignment: CDR1 SGHNT and CDR2 YENEEA. The sequenced material came from PBMCs. The origin of this receptor is a woman aged 18-29 years in good health and CMV-seronegative. The chain recombines TRBV11-3 with TRBJ2-5; 11 nucleotides line up with TRBD1. In nucleotides, the CDR3 is TGTGCCAGCAGCACGGGAGGGACAGGGGGGGAGACCCAGTACTTC. Residues: CASSTGGTGGETQYF.